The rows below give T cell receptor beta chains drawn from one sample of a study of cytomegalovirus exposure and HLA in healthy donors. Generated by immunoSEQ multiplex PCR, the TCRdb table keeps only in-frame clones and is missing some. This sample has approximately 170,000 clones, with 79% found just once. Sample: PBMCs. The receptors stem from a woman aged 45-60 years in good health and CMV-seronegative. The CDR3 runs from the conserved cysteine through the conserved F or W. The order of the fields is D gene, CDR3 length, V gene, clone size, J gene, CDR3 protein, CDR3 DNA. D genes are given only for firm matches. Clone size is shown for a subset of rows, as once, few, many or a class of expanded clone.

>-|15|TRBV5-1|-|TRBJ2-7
CASSLETGSSYEQYF
TGCGCCAGCAGCTTGGAGACAGGTTCGTCCTACGAGCAGTACTTC
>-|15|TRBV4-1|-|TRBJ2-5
CASSQDPGSQETQYF
TGCGCCAGCAGCCAAGACCCGGGGAGCCAAGAGACCCAGTACTTC
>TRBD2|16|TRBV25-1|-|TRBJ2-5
CASSDRERLASETQYF
TGTGCCAGCAGTGACAGAGAACGACTAGCATCCGAGACCCAGTACTTC
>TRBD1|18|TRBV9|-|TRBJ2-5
CASSVATGTGGSQETQYF
TGTGCCAGCAGCGTAGCCACCGGGACAGGGGGTTCCCAAGAGACCCAGTACTTC
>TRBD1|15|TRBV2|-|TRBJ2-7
CASSDAGTGYHEQHF
TGTGCCAGCAGTGATGCCGGGACAGGGTACCACGAGCAGCACTTC
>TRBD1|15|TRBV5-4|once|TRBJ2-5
CASSEGTGTLGTQYF
TGTGCCAGCAGCGAAGGGACAGGGACCCTGGGGACCCAGTACTTC
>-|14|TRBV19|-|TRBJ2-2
CASIRRANTGELFF
TGTGCCAGTATCCGGAGGGCGAACACCGGGGAGCTGTTTTTT
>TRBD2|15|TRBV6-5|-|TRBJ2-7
CASSYRGGQTYEQYF
TGTGCCAGCAGTTACCGGGGGGGGCAAACCTACGAGCAGTACTTC
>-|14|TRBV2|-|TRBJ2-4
CASSLRDTQNIQYF
TGTGCCAGCAGTCTCCGGGACACTCAAAACATTCAGTACTTC
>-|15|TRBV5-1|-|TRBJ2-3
CASSPEATSTDTQYF
TGCGCCAGCAGCCCGGAGGCAACTAGCACAGATACGCAGTATTTT
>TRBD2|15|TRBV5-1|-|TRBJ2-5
CAIMTGGRSQETQYF
TGCGCCATTATGACTGGCGGGAGATCCCAAGAGACCCAGTACTTC
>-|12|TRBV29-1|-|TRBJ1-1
CSVEGGGARAFF
TGCAGCGTCGAAGGGGGAGGTGCCCGAGCTTTCTTT
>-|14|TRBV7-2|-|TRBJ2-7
CASSLQGGSYEQYF
TGTGCCAGCAGCTTACAGGGTGGCTCCTACGAGCAGTACTTC
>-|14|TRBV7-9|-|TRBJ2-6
CASSSGFGANVLTF
TGTGCCAGCAGCTCAGGGTTCGGGGCCAACGTCCTGACTTTC
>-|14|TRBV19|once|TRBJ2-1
CASSIIVEGNEQFF
TGTGCCAGTAGTATAATCGTCGAGGGTAATGAGCAGTTCTTC
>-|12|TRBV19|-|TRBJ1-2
CASRPSNYGYTF
TGTGCCAGTAGGCCCAGTAACTATGGCTACACCTTC
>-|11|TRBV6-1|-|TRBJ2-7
CASRVSYEQYF
TGTGCTTCGAGAGTTTCCTACGAGCAGTACTTC
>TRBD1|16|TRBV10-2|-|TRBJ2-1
CASSDLLGQGHGEQFF
TGCGCCAGCAGTGATTTATTGGGACAGGGGCACGGTGAGCAGTTCTTC
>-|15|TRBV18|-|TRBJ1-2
CASSPVQGANYGYTF
TGTGCCAGCTCACCAGTACAGGGAGCTAACTATGGCTACACCTTC
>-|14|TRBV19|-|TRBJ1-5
CASKEGRAGQPQHF
TGTGCCAGTAAGGAGGGGCGAGCTGGTCAGCCCCAGCATTTT
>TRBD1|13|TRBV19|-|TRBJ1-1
CATRTGGHTEAFF
TGTGCCACCAGGACAGGGGGCCACACTGAAGCTTTCTTT
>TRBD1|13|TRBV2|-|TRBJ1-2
CASSRDRVDGYTF
TGTGCCAGCAGTCGGGACAGGGTTGATGGCTACACCTTC
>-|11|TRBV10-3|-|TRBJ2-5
CAISKGGEQYF
TGTGCCATCAGTAAGGGCGGGGAGCAGTACTTC
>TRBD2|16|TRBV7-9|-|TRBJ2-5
CASSLPQGGVGETQYF
TGTGCCAGCAGCTTACCGCAGGGAGGGGTTGGAGAGACCCAGTACTTC
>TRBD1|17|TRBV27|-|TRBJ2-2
CASSLLARQGPTGELFF
TGTGCCAGCAGTTTATTGGCGAGACAGGGGCCGACCGGGGAGCTGTTTTTT
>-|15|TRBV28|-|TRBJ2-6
CASRRGLPGANVLTF
TGTGCCAGCAGGCGGGGCCTACCTGGGGCCAACGTCCTGACTTTC
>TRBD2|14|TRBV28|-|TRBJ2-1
CASSFRGGGNEQFF
TGTGCCAGCAGTTTCCGCGGCGGGGGCAATGAGCAGTTCTTC